The 5 T cell receptor beta chains listed next were all sequenced from one sample in a study of tumor and adjacent non-tumor tissue in lung cancer. The library came from three nested PCR rounds adapted from ARM-PCR protocols. TCRdb called the multiplex PCR reads again in MiXCR, with one record for every CDR3 protein. The sample records about 110,000 distinct CDR3 sequences, roughly 80% being singletons. The template was RNA from unsorted bulk tissue. The specimen sequenced was lung tumor tissue. The receptors originated from a woman aged 55 to 70 with non-small cell lung cancer.

For this clonotype: At one boundary the junction diverges from the germline segment, which might be a read error. The chain couples TRBV5-5 to TRBJ2-1; tentative D call: TRBD1 (5 bases). The germline V gene encodes CDR1 SGHKS and CDR2 YYEKEE (reference sequence). There are 14 residues in the CDR3. The CDR3 loop reads CASSGMTETSSQIF. The CDR3 DNA follows: TGTGCCAGCAGCGGTATGACAGAAACCTCTTCGCAGATCTTC.

The rearrangement uses TRBV6-5 and TRBJ2-5; D call uncertain. CDR1 and CDR2 from the germline V gene are MNHEY and SVGAGI. Trimming cost V 2 bases and J 4 bases, with 17 bases left between them. The CDR3 spans 16 residues. Here the CDR3 DNA reads TGTGCCAGCAGTTACGAAGACCGGCCCGGGTCAGAGACCCAGTACTTC. It codes for CASSYEDRPGSETQYF.

Note on this clonotype: A much larger clone lies one base from this, so it may be a read error. This sequence joins TRBV6-5 and TRBJ2-7; 7 bases align to TRBD1. CDR1 MNHEY and CDR2 SVGAGI come from the germline V gene. There are 14 residues in the CDR3. The CDR3 coding sequence is TGTGCCAACAGTTACTTTCAGGGGGCCTACGAGCAGTACTTC. Translating gives CANSYFQGAYEQYF.

The chain carries TRBV11-3 and TRBJ2-7; the D is unclear. With 10 bases removed from V and 2 bases from J, the gap between germline ends came to 18 bases. The CDR3 totals 14 residues. Per germline, CDR1 SGHNT and CDR2 YENEEA. The CDR3 reads CANNLDKGTYEQYF. The CDR3 bases are TGTGCCAATAACTTAGATAAGGGAACCTACGAGCAGTACTTC.

As to this clonotype: This may come from a read error, since a much larger clone is one base off. The gene calls are TRBV29-1 and TRBJ1-4; D remains ambiguous. The V gene lost 4 bases and the J gene lost 0 bases, with 6 bases spanning the gap. The CDR3 contains 13 residues. CDR1 and CDR2 (germline): SQVTM, ANQGSEA. This CDR3 is CSVVQATNEKLFF. For the CDR3, the DNA is TGCAGCGTTGTGCAGGCAACTAATGAAAAACTGTTTTTT. The variable domain in full, completed from reference TRBV29-1 and TRBJ1-4, reads SAVISQKPSRDICQRGTSLTIQCQVDSQVTMMFWYRQQPGQSLTLIATANQGSEATYESGFVIDKFPISRPNLTFSTLTVSNMSPEDSSIYLCSVVQATNEKLFFGSGTQLSVL.